This TCR beta chain was obtained from a study of blood T cells in healthy people across ages. Study-wide results and limits: Greater diversity and more naive CD4+ cells were seen in long-lived donors than in aged donors.

The authors drew about 10 milliliters of peripheral blood from each donor. Extracted total RNA amounted to at least 5.5 micrograms for each sample. Of note for this clonotype: Its antigen is not identified. A read error may account for a junction end that differs from germline.

The second PCR ran roughly 6 to 11 cycles with a sample-barcoded 5' primer and J-beta primers. CDR3-containing paired-end reads numbering at least 2.5 million came from each sample. TCRdb redid the calling of the 5' RACE reads with MiXCR, one entry per CDR3 protein. Of hundreds of thousands of distinct CDR3 sequences listed, 35% to 50% are singletons. The CDR3 has 14 amino acids. Germline V gene lookup returns CDR1 MDHEN and CDR2 SYDVKM. The receptor was isolated from a man older than 75 in good health. The sample comprised blood. This sequence joins TRBV28 and TRBJ2-4; a possible D gene is TRBD2 (6 bases). TRBJ2-7 matches the DNA end more closely, so the J call is doubtful. The CDR3, as DNA: TGTGCCAGCAGAACCGGAGGGAGCTCCGACGAGCAGTACTTC. This codes for CASRTGGSSDEQYF.